The rows below give T cell receptor beta chains drawn from one sample of a study of beta chain features in type 1 diabetes. Some clones are missing from TCRdb's copy, which holds only in-frame ones; the method was immunoSEQ multiplex PCR. The sample comprises some 240,000 clones, roughly a tenth of which are singletons, and approximately 1.5% rests with the top ten. The sequencing input was central memory CD4+ T cells from blood. Receptors originate from a man aged 18-30 years in good health. CDR3s include the opening cysteine and the closing phenylalanine or tryptophan. A D gene is named only where the DNA matches it firmly. Clone size, where shown, is once, few, many, or a class for clones that have expanded.

V	size	D	J	DNA	CDR3
TRBV7-7	-	-	TRBJ2-5	TGTGCTAGCAGCTTAGCCCAGGGGCAGGGGACCCAGTACTTC	CASSLAQGQGTQYF
TRBV6-5	-	-	TRBJ2-2	TGTGCCAGCAGTCATAGGGACACCGGGGAGCTGTTTTTT	CASSHRDTGELFF
TRBV30	-	-	TRBJ1-1	TGTGCCTGGAGTGCCCAGAGGAGGACTGAAGCTTTCTTT	CAWSAQRRTEAFF
TRBV28	few	-	TRBJ2-2	TGTGCCAGCAGAGTGAACACCGGGGAGCTGTTTTTT	CASRVNTGELFF
TRBV16	-	-	TRBJ1-1	TGTGCCAGCAGCTTGGTGGGGGCTGAAGCTTTCTTT	CASSLVGAEAFF
TRBV9	few	-	TRBJ1-1	TGTGCCAGCAGCGTAGGAAGGAACACTGAAGCTTTCTTT	CASSVGRNTEAFF
TRBV19	-	TRBD1	TRBJ1-2	TGTGCCAGTAGTTCGGGACAGGGACGGGATGGCTACACCTTC	CASSSGQGRDGYTF
TRBV6-5	-	TRBD2	TRBJ2-2	TGTGCCAGCAGCCCCGGGACTAGCCCCGGGGAGCTGTTTTTT	CASSPGTSPGELFF
TRBV10-3	-	-	TRBJ2-3	TGTGCCATCAGTGAGATGCGGGAAAAAGATACGCAGTATTTT	CAISEMREKDTQYF
TRBV6-1	-	-	TRBJ2-7	TGTGCCAGCAGTGAAGCTTGGGGAGACGAGCAGTACTTC	CASSEAWGDEQYF
TRBV9	few	-	TRBJ2-3	TGTGCCAGCAGCCCCCACCGAGGCACAGATACGCAGTATTTT	CASSPHRGTDTQYF
TRBV10-2	few	-	TRBJ1-5	TGCGCCAGCATGAGGGCGGTAAATCAGCCCCAGCATTTT	CASMRAVNQPQHF
TRBV7-7	few	-	TRBJ2-2	TGTGCCAGCAGCCAAAACCCCCCGGGTCAGAACACCGGGGAGCTGTTTTTT	CASSQNPPGQNTGELFF
TRBV7-9	few	-	TRBJ2-1	TGTGCCAGCAGCTTAGTTGGAGGGGGCGAGCAGTTCTTC	CASSLVGGGEQFF
TRBV15	-	TRBD2	TRBJ2-1	TGTGCCACCAGCAGAGATTTACATTCGGGACTAAGGCAGTTCTTC	CATSRDLHSGLRQFF
TRBV30	-	TRBD2	TRBJ2-1	TGTGCCTGGAAGACTAGCACCTACAATGAGCAGTTCTTC	CAWKTSTYNEQFF
TRBV4-2	few	TRBD1	TRBJ1-5	TGTGCCAGCAGCCAAGGCCCGGGACAGTCTTATCAGCCCCAGCATTTT	CASSQGPGQSYQPQHF
TRBV29-1	-	TRBD1	TRBJ2-1	TGCAGCGTTGTCATACAGGGGTTCAGAGAGCAGTTCTTC	CSVVIQGFREQFF
TRBV2	-	-	TRBJ1-1	TGTGCCAGCAGCCTGACAGTGAACACTGAAGCTTTCTTT	CASSLTVNTEAFF
TRBV7-3	few	TRBD2	TRBJ2-2	TGTGCCAGCGGCACTAGCGGACCGAACACCGGGGAGCTGTTTTTT	CASGTSGPNTGELFF
TRBV5-1	few	-	TRBJ2-1	TGCGCCAGCACCCAATGGCAGGGGGGAAACAATGAGCAGTTCTTC	CASTQWQGGNNEQFF
TRBV7-2	few	TRBD1	TRBJ2-7	TGTGCCAGCAGCGGAAGACAGGGAAGGAGCTCCTACGAGCAGTACTTC	CASSGRQGRSSYEQYF
TRBV25-1	few	-	TRBJ2-3	TGTGCCAGCAGTGGGAGGACGGGTAGCACAGATACGCAGTATTTT	CASSGRTGSTDTQYF
TRBV5-6	few	-	TRBJ2-7	TGTGCCAGCAGCTTGGAGGTATACGAGCAGTACTTC	CASSLEVYEQYF
TRBV7-2	few	TRBD1	TRBJ2-7	TGTGCCAGCAGCCCAGACAGGGGGCGCAACGAGCAGTACTTC	CASSPDRGRNEQYF
TRBV6-1	-	-	TRBJ1-4	TGTGCCAGCAGTGCGGGGAAGGGGCTCGGTGAAAAACTGTTTTTT	CASSAGKGLGEKLFF
TRBV4-1	-	-	TRBJ1-1	TGCGCCAGCAGCCAAGTGGATCGGGGGGTGACTGAAGCTTTCTTT	CASSQVDRGVTEAFF
TRBV30	few	-	TRBJ2-2	TGTGCCTGGAGTGCCTCTTCTTCTCTTAACACCGGGGAGCTGTTTTTT	CAWSASSSLNTGELFF
TRBV30	-	-	TRBJ2-3	TGTGCCTGGAGTGAGGGGGGCGGACGCACAGATACGCAGTATTTT	CAWSEGGGRTDTQYF
TRBV5-4	many	TRBD1	TRBJ2-7	TGTGCCAGCAGCTCGCAGGGGGCCGACGAGCAGTACTTC	CASSSQGADEQYF
TRBV28	few	-	TRBJ2-7	TGTGCCAGCACCCCCGGGGGACACTCCTACGAGCAGTACTTC	CASTPGGHSYEQYF
TRBV18	-	TRBD1	TRBJ1-1	TGTGCCAGCTCACCATTCGGGACAGCGAACACTGAAGCTTTCTTT	CASSPFGTANTEAFF
TRBV28	few	-	TRBJ2-7	TGTGCCAGCAGAACGGGGTCCTACGAGCAGTACTTC	CASRTGSYEQYF